The next 27 T cell receptor beta chains were all read from a single sample in a study of cytomegalovirus exposure and HLA in healthy donors. Researchers ran the PCR with 60 Vbeta and 13 Jbeta primers. TCRdb's table, derived via immunoSEQ multiplex PCR, lists solely in-frame clones and lacks some. The repertoire table contains 150,000 or so clones. The specimen was PBMCs. All receptors come from a woman aged 50 to 65 in good health and CMV-seronegative.

This sequence joins TRBV7-9 and TRBJ1-6; D is unresolved. This CDR3 is built from 14 residues. Trimming pared 6 bases from V and 8 bases from J, leaving 14 bases between. Germline CDR1 SEHNR, CDR2 FQNEAQ (reference sequence). CDR3 in DNA: TGTGCCAGCAGGGCATCCGGGGTCTATTCACCCCTCCACTTT. It codes for CASRASGVYSPLHF.

The chain is built from TRBV29-1 and TRBJ1-2; 9 positions match TRBD1. V lost 5 bases to trimming and J lost 4 bases; unmatched junction nucleotides: 2. The germline V gene encodes CDR1 SQVTM and CDR2 ANQGSEA. This CDR3 is 12 amino acids long. The CDR3 loop reads CSVRGQGYGYTF. As DNA, the CDR3 is TGCAGCGTTAGGGGACAGGGCTATGGCTACACCTTC.

The J gene is TRBJ1-6, the V gene TRBV27; TRBD1 agrees at 7 bases. CDR3 length: 15 amino acids. In germline, CDR1 is MNHEY, CDR2 SMNVEV (reference sequence). V lost 0 bases, J lost 7 bases, and 3 bases stayed unmatched. The CDR3 nucleotides read TGTGCCAGCAGTTTATCTATCAGGGGGAATTCACCCCTCCACTTT. Protein sequence: CASSLSIRGNSPLHF.

V is TRBV9 and J is TRBJ2-5, with 13 bases matching TRBD2. The CDR3 consists of 18 residues. Germline trimming cut 0 bases from V and 5 bases from J; bases unmatched to any gene: 10. CDR1 is SGDLS and CDR2 is YYNGEE in the germline V gene. CDR3: CASSVGITSGGARETQYF. CDR3 coding DNA: TGTGCCAGCAGCGTAGGAATTACTAGCGGGGGGGCACGGGAGACCCAGTACTTC.

This chain joins TRBV5-1 and TRBJ2-5, with 7 bases that match TRBD1. The J call could be wrong; TRBJ2-7 is a better fit for the DNA end. Per the germline V gene, CDR1 is SGHRS and CDR2 is YFSETQ. The CDR3 consists of 14 residues. The CDR3 bases are TGCGCCAGCAGAGGGGGCCTGGGCTCCTACGAGCAGTACTTC. Its translation: CASRGGLGSYEQYF.

The J gene is TRBJ2-1, the V gene TRBV30; 8 bases map to TRBD1. Germline loops: CDR1 GTSNPN, CDR2 SVGIG (reference sequence). Unmatched junction bases numbered 9, after V lost 4 bases and J lost 7 bases. CDR3 size: 14 residues. The CDR3 loop reads CAWTTGGLTNEQFF. CDR3 DNA: TGTGCCTGGACCACAGGGGGTTTAACAAATGAGCAGTTCTTC. The whole variable domain, filled in from reference TRBV30 and TRBJ2-1, reads SQTIHQWPATLVQPVGSPLSLECTVEGTSNPNLYWYRQAAGRGLQLLFYSVGIGQISSEVPQNLSASRPQDRQFILSSKKLLLSDSGFYLCAWTTGGLTNEQFFGPGTRLTVL.

The chain couples TRBV28 to TRBJ1-1, with D hard to call. CDR3 size: 13 residues. V was shortened by 3 bases and J by 5 bases, with 10 bases between the two germline ends. The germline V gene encodes CDR1 MDHEN and CDR2 SYDVKM. CDR3 sequence: CASSLGVGTEAFF. CDR3 sequence (DNA): TGTGCCAGCAGTTTGGGAGTGGGAACTGAAGCTTTCTTT.

The chain employs TRBV28 and TRBJ1-2; a possible D gene is TRBD1 (6 bases). The CDR3 runs to 16 residues. Germline-derived CDR1 and CDR2 are MDHEN and SYDVKM. Deletions cut 10 bases from V and 5 bases from J, with 26 bases between. The CDR3 nucleotides read TGTGCCACCTATTCCGGGACACTGAGGTTTCTATATGGCTACACCTTC. As protein: CATYSGTLRFLYGYTF.

This CDR3 reads CASSQDSGGKRPQHF. CDR3 nucleotide sequence: TGCGCCAGCAGCCAAGATTCAGGGGGTAAGCGGCCCCAGCATTTT. This chain joins TRBV4-3 and TRBJ1-5, with TRBD1 matching 7 bases. Germline trimming cut 0 bases from V and 9 bases from J; bases unmatched to any gene: 8. This CDR3 comprises 15 residues. Germline loops: CDR1 LGHNA, CDR2 YSLEER.

This chain joins TRBV5-1 and TRBJ2-7; 12 bases map to TRBD1. Germline CDR1 reads SGHRS; CDR2 reads YFSETQ. J gave up 2 bases and V 5 bases, and 5 bases lay outside the gene matches. The length of the CDR3 is 15 residues. CDR3: CASRPGQGAAYEQYF. The DNA for the CDR3 is TGCGCCAGCAGGCCGGGACAGGGGGCGGCCTACGAGCAGTACTTC.

The V call is TRBV4-1, the J call TRBJ2-2; D is unresolved. Germline CDR1 MGHRA, CDR2 YSYEKL. Trimming took off 1 base at V and 6 bases at J, with 3 bases between the two ends. This CDR3 spans 12 amino acids. The CDR3 coding sequence is TGCGCCAGCAGCCAAGTAGCCGGGGAGCTGTTTTTT. It is translated as CASSQVAGELFF.

The genes are TRBV6-1 and TRBJ1-4, with 8 nucleotides matching TRBD1. Germline lookup yields CDR1 MNHNS and CDR2 SASEGT. This CDR3 has 13 residues. Trimming cost V 3 bases and J 17 bases; bases outside gene matches: 11. The CDR3 region has the DNA TGTGCCAGCAGTGAGGGCCGGACAGGGATTACTTTTTTT. It is translated as CASSEGRTGITFF.

The V and J genes are TRBV5-1 and TRBJ2-3; D is perhaps TRBD2 (5 bases). The ends were cut back, 6 bases at V and 2 bases at J, with 13 bases in the middle. Germline V gene lookup returns CDR1 SGHRS and CDR2 YFSETQ. The CDR3 loop spans 14 amino acids. The CDR3 spells CASTPEDTTDTQYF. The CDR3 nucleotides are TGCGCCAGCACCCCGGAGGATACCACAGATACGCAGTATTTT. The whole variable domain, filled in from reference TRBV5-1 and TRBJ2-3, reads KAGVTQTPRYLIKTRGQQVTLSCSPISGHRSVSWYQQTPGQGLQFLFEYFSETQRNKGNFPGRFSGRQFSNSRSEMNVSTLELGDSALYLCASTPEDTTDTQYFGPGTRLTVL.

This rearrangement joins TRBV7-2 to TRBJ2-2; 9 nucleotides match TRBD2. J was trimmed by 5 bases and V by 6 bases; bases with no gene match: 10. The CDR3 is 16 residues long. Germline assignment: CDR1 SGHTA and CDR2 FQGNSA. The CDR3 is CASSLLAGSITGELFF. CDR3 coding DNA: TGTGCCAGCAGTTTGCTAGCGGGATCGATTACCGGGGAGCTGTTTTTT.

The J gene is TRBJ1-4, the V gene TRBV10-3; TRBD1 matches 8 bases. The V and J ends lost 4 bases and 3 bases, in that order; junction bases with no gene match: 4. Germline values: CDR1 ENHRY, CDR2 SYGVKD. There are 15 residues in the CDR3. This CDR3 reads CAISADRGANEKLFF. CDR3 nucleotide sequence: TGTGCCATCAGTGCTGACAGGGGAGCTAATGAAAAACTGTTTTTT.

The V gene is TRBV18, the J gene TRBJ2-7; 7 positions match TRBD1. The CDR3 runs 15 residues. V lost 1 base and J lost 3; bases outside the gene matches: 6. Germline V CDR1 and CDR2: KGHSH, LQKENI. The CDR3 DNA is TGTGCCAGCTCACCACAAAGTAACAGGGGCTACGAGCAGTACTTC. Protein: CASSPQSNRGYEQYF.

J is TRBJ2-7 and V is TRBV5-1; tentatively, D is TRBD1 (6 bases). Germline V CDR1 and CDR2: SGHRS, YFSETQ. The CDR3 contains 14 residues. Trimming left V 5 bases short and J 2 bases short, with 14 bases between. The CDR3 nucleotides are TGCGCCAGCAGGGTCCAGCCAGGGGCCTACGAGCAGTACTTC. It codes for CASRVQPGAYEQYF.

The rearrangement uses TRBV11-2 and TRBJ1-3; 11 bases are a match to TRBD1. The V gene's germline CDR1 is SGHAT and CDR2 FQNNGV. Unmatched junction bases numbered 10, after V lost 2 bases and J lost 1 base. This CDR3 region has 19 residues. Here the CDR3 DNA reads TGTGCCAGCAGCTTACCTTCTCGCGGGACAGGGGGATCTGGAAACACCATATATTTT. Residues: CASSLPSRGTGGSGNTIYF.

CDR3 nucleotide sequence: TGTGCCAGCAGCGGAGAACCGGGACAGTCGCGCTCGGGCATATATTTT. It specifies CASSGEPGQSRSGIYF. V and J are TRBV9 and TRBJ1-3; 7 positions match TRBD1. The CDR3 extends over 16 amino acids. V shed 3 bases, J shed 12 bases, and the junction held 18 bases outside the gene matches. Per germline, CDR1 SGDLS and CDR2 YYNGEE.

This chain joins TRBV5-1 and TRBJ2-1, with 9 bases matching TRBD1. The V segment lost 1 base and the J segment 7 bases; nucleotides outside the gene matches: 6. The CDR3 sequence is 15 residues long. In germline, CDR1 is SGHRS, CDR2 YFSETQ. The CDR3 region is CASSLQGQGENEQFF. The CDR3 DNA sequence: TGCGCCAGCAGCTTGCAGGGACAGGGTGAAAATGAGCAGTTCTTC.

V and J are TRBV19 and TRBJ2-7, with 11 bases matching TRBD2. This CDR3 has 15 amino acids. The germline gives CDR1 LNHDA, CDR2 SQIVND (reference sequence). V lost 3 bases, J lost 6 bases, and 7 bases stayed unmatched. The chain's CDR3 is CASSMASGGFAEQYF. CDR3 nucleotides: TGTGCCAGTAGTATGGCTAGCGGGGGGTTCGCCGAGCAGTACTTC.

The rearrangement links TRBV30 to TRBJ2-7; D gene uncertain. Germline V gene sequence: CDR1 GTSNPN, CDR2 SVGIG (reference sequence). V dropped 2 bases and J dropped 6 bases, with 5 bases sitting between them. This CDR3 is 10 amino acids long. CDR3 amino acids: CAWSNTEQYF. DNA for the CDR3: TGTGCCTGGAGTAACACCGAGCAGTACTTC.

The chain combines TRBV10-3 with TRBJ2-2; 10 nucleotides line up with TRBD1. Trimming at V came to 4 bases and at J to 4 bases, leaving 6 bases not matched to a gene. Germline CDR1 and CDR2: ENHRY and SYGVKD. The CDR3 has 16 residues. The CDR3 loop reads CAISGDRGWSTGELFF. The CDR3 nucleotides read TGTGCCATCAGTGGGGACAGGGGTTGGAGCACCGGGGAGCTGTTTTTT.

Here the CDR3 reads CASSQGLAGDQETQYF. The CDR3, as DNA: TGCGCCAGCAGCCAAGGACTAGCGGGCGACCAAGAGACCCAGTACTTC. The chain uses TRBV4-3 and TRBJ2-5; 10 nucleotides line up with TRBD2. Germline CDR1 is LGHNA and CDR2 is YSLEER. This CDR3 spans 16 amino acids. Trimming took 1 base from V and 0 from J; bases not matched to a gene: 2.

This chain uses TRBV28 with TRBJ1-2; a possible D gene is TRBD1 (5 bases). CDR1 is MDHEN and CDR2 is SYDVKM in the germline V gene. The CDR3 is 13 residues long. The V and J ends lost 4 bases and 5 bases respectively, with 11 bases between them. The CDR3 DNA follows: TGTGCCAGCAGTTCAGGGCCTTTGTATGGCTACACCTTC. Amino acid sequence: CASSSGPLYGYTF.

V and J are TRBV5-1 and TRBJ2-7, with 9 nucleotides matching TRBD1. Germline assignment: CDR1 SGHRS and CDR2 YFSETQ. Trimming took 5 bases from V and 6 from J; bases not matched to a gene: 15. This CDR3 contains 16 residues. CDR3 in amino acids: CASRYNPGQGSSEQYF. As DNA, the CDR3 is TGCGCCAGCAGGTATAACCCGGGACAGGGTTCGTCCGAGCAGTACTTC.

This rearrangement joins TRBV2 to TRBJ1-2, with D maybe TRBD1 (6 bases). The CDR3 length is 13 residues. Trimming cost V 4 bases and J 9 bases, with 15 bases left between them. CDR1 and CDR2 from the germline V gene are SNHLY and FYNNEI. The CDR3 region is CASSVDRSISYTF. As DNA, the CDR3 is TGTGCCAGCAGTGTGGACAGATCTATTAGCTACACCTTC. Combining the CDR3 with reference TRBV2 and TRBJ1-2 gives the whole variable domain EPEVTQTPSHQVTQMGQEVILRCVPISNHLYFYWYRQILGQKVEFLVSFYNNEISEKSEIFDDQFSVERPDGSNFTLKIRSTKLEDSAMYFCASSVDRSISYTFGSGTRLTVV.